These T cell receptor beta chains were read from a single sample in a study of spatial heterogeneity in lung cancer. MiXCR was run by TCRdb on the 5' RACE reads, yielding one entry per CDR3 protein. This table has about 36,000 distinct CDR3 sequences, around 5.2% appearing once. The sample consisted of PBMCs, taken at surgery. The source is a female donor with early-stage non-small cell lung cancer. Both conserved end residues are part of each CDR3. D genes are given only for firm matches. Clone size is not always given. Where it is, it says once, few, many or a class for expanded clones.

abundance	v_gene	j_gene	d_gene	CDR3aa	CDR3nt
many	TRBV29-1	TRBJ2-1	TRBD2	CSVEEGSGSSYNEQFF	TGCAGCGTTGAAGAGGGGAGCGGGAGCTCCTACAATGAGCAGTTCTTC
.	TRBV5-1	TRBJ1-2	.	CASSPRETNYGYTF	TGCGCCAGCAGCCCCCGGGAAACTAACTATGGCTACACCTTC
many	TRBV29-1	TRBJ2-3	.	CSVEWQGPQYF	TGCAGCGTTGAATGGCAGGGACCGCAGTATTTT
many	TRBV7-2	TRBJ2-3	.	CASSFSGDLLSVWAQYF	TGTGCCAGCAGCTTTTCGGGAGACCTTCTGTCTGTCTGGGCGCAGTATTTT
many	TRBV7-9	TRBJ2-3	.	CASSPAGLRTDTQYF	TGTGCCAGCAGCCCCGCCGGACTTCGCACAGATACGCAGTATTTT
many	TRBV6-1	TRBJ2-3	.	CASSEVGDTQYF	TGTGCCAGCAGTGAAGTGGGGGATACGCAGTATTTT
many	TRBV29-1	TRBJ1-2	.	CSVQGGGYTF	TGCAGCGTGCAGGGTGGCGGCTACACCTTC
many	TRBV2	TRBJ1-4	.	CATSPAVNEKLFF	TGTGCCACCTCTCCTGCGGTTAATGAAAAACTGTTTTTT
many	TRBV27	TRBJ2-2	.	CASSPARAGELFF	TGTGCCAGCAGTCCCGCGAGGGCCGGGGAGCTGTTTTTT
.	TRBV4-1	TRBJ2-7	TRBD1	CASSSQPGTGVKQYF	TGCGCCAGCAGCTCTCAACCCGGGACAGGGGTCAAGCAGTACTTC
many	TRBV7-9	TRBJ2-7	TRBD2	CASSWSSGRASVEQYF	TGTGCCAGCAGCTGGAGTAGCGGGAGGGCCTCTGTCGAGCAGTACTTC
few	TRBV18	TRBJ2-7	.	CASSPSQDHSYEQYF	TGTGCCAGCTCACCCTCACAGGACCACTCCTACGAGCAGTACTTC
many	TRBV18	TRBJ2-7	TRBD2	CASSLAGALYEQYF	TGTGCCAGCTCACTAGCGGGGGCTCTCTACGAGCAGTACTTC
few	TRBV2	TRBJ2-4	.	CASVRDTKNIQYF	TGTGCCAGCGTCCGGGACACCAAAAACATTCAGTACTTC
many	TRBV5-1	TRBJ2-5	.	CASSLFLEETQYF	TGCGCCAGCAGCTTGTTCTTGGAAGAGACCCAGTACTTC
.	TRBV18	TRBJ1-1	.	CASSPLVDSLEAFF	TGTGCCAGCTCACCACTTGTTGACAGCTTGGAAGCTTTCTTT
many	TRBV3-1	TRBJ2-1	.	CASSPVEGFDEQFF	TGTGCCAGCAGCCCAGTTGAGGGGTTCGATGAGCAGTTCTTC
many	TRBV28	TRBJ2-2	TRBD2	CASNLAGDTGELFF	TGTGCCAGCAATTTAGCGGGAGACACCGGGGAGCTGTTTTTT
.	TRBV7-2	TRBJ2-4	.	CASSLGPGDIQYF	TGTGCCAGCAGCTTAGGACCCGGGGACATTCAGTACTTC
.	TRBV12-3/TRBV12-4	TRBJ2-3	.	CASRTSGRTDTQYF	TGTGCCAGCAGAACAAGCGGACGCACAGATACGCAGTATTTT
many	TRBV5-1	TRBJ2-3	TRBD1	CASSWTGGSTDTQYF	TGCGCCAGCAGCTGGACAGGGGGCAGCACAGATACGCAGTATTTT
many	TRBV5-1	TRBJ2-2	.	CASSLLGHGELFF	TGCGCCAGCAGCTTGTTAGGACACGGGGAGCTGTTTTTT
many	TRBV29-1	TRBJ2-3	.	CSVDGITTDTQYF	TGCAGCGTTGATGGGATTACCACAGATACGCAGTATTTT
many	TRBV24-1	TRBJ2-1	TRBD1	CATSDPSQGAGEQFF	TGTGCCACCAGTGACCCCTCACAGGGGGCGGGTGAGCAGTTCTTC
many	TRBV20-1	TRBJ1-5	.	CSASKGYSNQPQHF	TGCAGTGCTAGCAAGGGCTATAGCAATCAGCCCCAGCATTTT